This T cell receptor (beta chain) was sequenced for a study of T cell responses to AZD1222 COVID-19 vaccine. Using immunoSEQ multiplex PCR, the repertoire was profiled, and TCRdb retains in-frame clones only, with some absent. The sample has 180,000 or so clones, approximately 90% seen once; the top ten hold roughly a quarter. On this clone itself: As yet, its antigen is unknown.

V lost 4 bases to trimming and J lost 0 bases, with 10 bases between them. The CDR3 spans 15 residues. Per germline, CDR1 SEHNR and CDR2 FQNEAQ (reference sequence). Study findings and constraints: Sampled repertoires all dated from after the peak T cell response. Two AZD1222 administrations were followed by greater Spike-specific TCR breadth and depth. Seropositivity was recorded at baseline in only six AZD1222 recipients. A mostly white British donor set with more females was recruited, and clonal diversity was possibly underestimated.

The clonotype was recovered from an adult who received the AZD1222 COVID-19 vaccine. The sample was peripheral blood, taken 28 days after the second AZD1222 dose. The rearrangement links TRBV7-9 to TRBJ2-1; D is uncertain. This CDR3 reads CASSSPTSSYNEQFF. The CDR3 DNA sequence: TGTGCCAGCAGCTCACCGACCAGCTCCTACAATGAGCAGTTCTTC.